This TCR beta chain was obtained from a study of T cell changes during pregnancy in multiple sclerosis (dated by TCRdb to about 2019). Notes on the research overall: The study looked at changes in the T cell repertoire across pregnancy in women with multiple sclerosis.

The CDR3, cysteine through phenylalanine, is 13 amino acids long. Only the CDR3 DNA is retained, 39 bases long and in frame from the first base. The germline ends are 13 bases apart after V is trimmed by 4 bases and J by 9 bases. CDR1 and CDR2 (MRHNA, SNTAGT) derive from the germline V gene. The library was produced with the immunoSEQ multiplex PCR assay. Held by TCRdb, this immuneACCESS table contains in-frame sequences only and omits some clones. Under half of the omission traces to an unresolved V gene where checked; the cause of the rest is unknown. The sample table shows tens of thousands of clones, and roughly 92% are seen once. 2.8% of the sample is in the top ten clones. In regard to this clone: Its antigen is not yet known. Base qualities are not recorded, but no much larger clone differs from it by a single base.

The sequence joins TRBV6-4 to TRBJ1-5; the D gene is perhaps TRBD1, on 5 matching bases. The clonotype was recovered from a female donor in good health, enrolled as a control in a pregnancy study. Sequencing was performed on peripheral blood, taken in the third trimester of pregnancy. CDR3 sequence: CASSAGVDGPQHF. The DNA sequence is TGTGCCAGCAGTGCGGGGGTGGATGGGCCCCAGCATTTT.